A single sample is the source of the 21 T cell receptor beta chains below, sequenced in a study of T-cell memory formation after mild COVID-19. TCRdb processed the 5' RACE reads anew with MiXCR; each CDR3 protein has one entry. The sample records hundreds of thousands of distinct CDR3 sequences, about 15% being singletons. The sequenced sample consisted of PBMCs or a T cell subset sorted from them (not recorded which). The receptors originated from a man between 18 and 29 years old who had mild COVID-19 (a few samples of this study predate the infection). Cell type and time point are not known.

The genes are TRBV18 and TRBJ2-7; 7 bases line up with TRBD1. V lost 5 bases to trimming and J lost 0 bases; unmatched junction nucleotides: 7. CDR3 size: 15 residues. Germline V gene data show CDR1 as KGHSH and CDR2 as LQKENI. The DNA for the CDR3 is TGTGCCAGCTCAGATCCGAGGGGGCTCTCCTACGAGCAGTACTTC. Translated, it gives CASSDPRGLSYEQYF.

This CDR3 is CASSPTVSGNTIYF. Written as DNA, the CDR3 is TGTGCCAGCAGCCCTACAGTCTCTGGAAACACCATATATTTT. This chain connects TRBV7-2 to TRBJ1-3; D gene unclear. Trimming took off 5 bases at V and 0 bases at J, with 8 bases between the two ends. The CDR3 covers 14 residues. Looked up from germline, CDR1 is SGHTA and CDR2 is FQGNSA.

This clonotype appeared a single time. This chain uses TRBV4-3 with TRBJ2-1, with TRBD2 as a possible D gene (5 bases). CDR3 length: 16 amino acids. Trimming shortened V by 4 bases and J by 9 bases, and 22 bases separated the two germline ends. Germline CDR1 and CDR2: LGHNA and YSLEER. In nucleotides, the CDR3 is TGCGCCAGCAGCCCCCGGACCCTTTCGGGGTTAAGTGAGCAGTTCTTC. It encodes CASSPRTLSGLSEQFF.

This clonotype was found a few times. The V call is TRBV6-6, the J call TRBJ1-1, with a tentative D call TRBD1 (5 bases). The V and J ends lost 0 bases and 7 bases respectively, with 18 bases between them. This CDR3 region has 16 residues. CDR1 is MNHNY, CDR2 SVGAGI, per germline (reference sequence). CDR3 residues: CASSYSKPARGGEAFF. The CDR3, as DNA: TGTGCCAGCAGTTACTCGAAGCCTGCCCGCGGGGGTGAAGCTTTCTTT.

The V and J genes are TRBV4-3 and TRBJ2-5; 7 bases match TRBD1. Per the germline V gene, CDR1 is LGHNA and CDR2 is YSLEER. The CDR3 loop spans 16 amino acids. Trimming removed 4 bases from V and 4 bases from J; junction bases left unmatched: 12. CDR3 amino acids: CASSRRGDRATETQYF. The CDR3, as DNA: TGCGCCAGCAGCCGCCGGGGCGACAGGGCGACAGAGACCCAGTACTTC.

This clonotype has only a few counts. J is TRBJ2-5 and V is TRBV6-5, with no clear D. This CDR3 spans 13 amino acids. V was trimmed by 8 bases and J by 5 bases, leaving 15 bases between them. CDR1 and CDR2 (germline): MNHEY, SVGAGI. Written as DNA, the CDR3 is TGTGCCAGCGCCCTCCAGGCCCGGGAGACCCAGTACTTC. This gives the protein CASALQARETQYF.

The chain links TRBV6-5 to TRBJ1-5, with a possible D match to TRBD1 (5 bases). The CDR3 is 14 residues long. Per germline, CDR1 MNHEY and CDR2 SVGAGI. Deletions cut 2 bases from V and 2 bases from J, with 7 bases between. This CDR3 reads CASSYGGGNQPQHF. Written as DNA, the CDR3 is TGTGCCAGCAGTTACGGAGGGGGCAATCAGCCCCAGCATTTT.

This clonotype came up a few times. CDR3 DNA: TGTGCCAGCAGTCCCGCCAGGGATCGCACAGATACGCAGTATTTT. Encoded protein: CASSPARDRTDTQYF. The chain links TRBV7-2 to TRBJ2-3, with D possibly matching TRBD1 (5 bases). Germline CDR1 and CDR2: SGHTA and FQGNSA. V gave up 6 bases and J gave up 1 base, with 14 bases separating them. This CDR3 contains 15 residues.

CDR3 sequence: CASSGQANTEAFF. The CDR3 DNA sequence: TGTGCCAGTTCGGGACAGGCGAACACTGAAGCTTTCTTT. The chain carries TRBV2 and TRBJ1-1, with 8 bases that match TRBD1. The CDR3 contains 13 residues. Trimming cost V 9 bases and J 1 base; bases outside gene matches: 4. Germline values: CDR1 SNHLY, CDR2 FYNNEI.

This clonotype was picked up many times. This chain joins TRBV4-3 and TRBJ1-2; D not certain. The V end was cut by 4 bases, the J end by 4 bases, with 19 bases between. CDR1 is LGHNA and CDR2 is YSLEER in the germline V gene. This CDR3 contains 16 residues. This CDR3 is CASSPVHFDLSYGYTF. CDR3 sequence (DNA): TGCGCCAGCAGCCCCGTCCACTTTGACCTTTCCTATGGCTACACCTTC.

The chain employs TRBV5-1 and TRBJ2-5, with D possibly being TRBD2 (5 bases). CDR3 length equals 14 residues. V was trimmed by 5 bases and J by 5 bases, leaving 16 bases between them. Germline CDR1 and CDR2: SGHRS and YFSETQ. CDR3 protein: CASRLPGIGETQYF. The CDR3 nucleotides are TGCGCCAGCAGACTCCCGGGGATCGGGGAGACCCAGTACTTC.

This clonotype was seen more than once but under ten times. The chain combines TRBV20-1 with TRBJ2-5; 8 bases map to TRBD2. The CDR3 contains 13 residues. Germline values: CDR1 DFQATT, CDR2 SNEGSKA (reference sequence). V dropped 2 bases and J dropped 5; count of bases not matched to a gene: 4. The CDR3 DNA is TGCAGTGCTAGACGGACTAGCCGGGAGACCCAGTACTTC. Its protein is CSARRTSRETQYF.

This sequence joins TRBV29-1 and TRBJ2-1, with 7 bases identical to TRBD2. The CDR3 contains 14 residues. V was clipped by 7 bases and J by 0 bases; unmatched bases: 6. Germline V CDR1 and CDR2: SQVTM, ANQGSEA. The CDR3 loop is CSANGGSSYNEQFF. The CDR3, as DNA: TGCAGCGCCAACGGGGGGAGCTCCTACAATGAGCAGTTCTTC.

This chain uses TRBV7-6 with TRBJ1-4; maybe TRBD1 (5 bases). Germline CDR1 SGHVS, CDR2 FNYEAQ. CDR3 length equals 13 residues. V lost 7 bases and J lost 7, with 13 bases in between. CDR3 sequence (DNA): TGTGCCAGCACCCCCCCGGGGCGTGAAAAACTGTTTTTT. Translated: CASTPPGREKLFF.

This clonotype was counted only a few times. The chain recombines TRBV5-1 with TRBJ1-1; perhaps TRBD1 as D (5 bases). V was clipped by 5 bases and J by 2 bases, with 10 bases between them. Per germline, CDR1 SGHRS and CDR2 YFSETQ. There are 13 residues in the CDR3. CDR3 sequence: CASRRDGNTEAFF. The CDR3 coding sequence is TGCGCCAGCAGACGGGACGGAAACACTGAAGCTTTCTTT. Drawing the rest from reference TRBV5-1 and TRBJ1-1, the complete variable domain is KAGVTQTPRYLIKTRGQQVTLSCSPISGHRSVSWYQQTPGQGLQFLFEYFSETQRNKGNFPGRFSGRQFSNSRSEMNVSTLELGDSALYLCASRRDGNTEAFFGQGTRLTVV.

The chain joins TRBV12-3 or TRBV12-4 to TRBJ1-1; perhaps TRBD1 as D (5 bases). V was shortened by 3 bases and J by 4 bases, with 9 bases between the two germline ends. This CDR3 comprises 13 residues. The CDR3 is CASSFGQGTEAFF. The CDR3 nucleotides are TGTGCCAGCAGTTTTGGGCAGGGCACTGAAGCTTTCTTT.

This clonotype turned up a few times. The rearrangement links TRBV3-1 to TRBJ2-3; 8 nucleotides line up with TRBD2. Per germline, CDR1 LGHDT and CDR2 YNNKEL (reference sequence). With 1 base clipped from V and 2 bases from J, the junction kept 2 bases outside the gene matches. CDR3 size: 15 residues. The CDR3 sequence is CASSQAGGTTDTQYF. The CDR3 DNA reads as TGTGCCAGCAGCCAAGCGGGGGGGACCACAGATACGCAGTATTTT.

This clonotype was seen a few times. The chain links TRBV5-1 to TRBJ2-1, with TRBD2 matching 7 bases. The germline gives CDR1 SGHRS, CDR2 YFSETQ. The CDR3 has 17 amino acids. Trimming cost V 0 bases and J 4 bases; bases outside gene matches: 10. For the CDR3, the DNA is TGCGCCAGCAGCTTGGCCGGCTTAGCGGGCGGTTACAATGAGCAGTTCTTC. Protein: CASSLAGLAGGYNEQFF.

This clonotype was observed a handful of times. The chain employs TRBV20-1 and TRBJ2-7, with D possibly being TRBD1 (6 bases). Germline CDR1 DFQATT, CDR2 SNEGSKA (reference sequence). This CDR3 region has 14 residues. The V end was cut by 0 bases, the J end by 4 bases, with 13 bases between. The CDR3 DNA reads as TGCAGTGCTAGAGATCCGGACAGATTTTACGAGCAGTACTTC. Translating gives CSARDPDRFYEQYF.

This clonotype was seen a few times. The rearrangement uses TRBV5-4 and TRBJ2-5, with a possible D match to TRBD1 (6 bases). V was pared by 4 bases and J by 2 bases, with 15 bases between. The V gene's germline CDR1 is SGHNT and CDR2 YYREEE (reference sequence). This CDR3 region has 15 residues. CDR3 nucleotides: TGTGCCAGCAGCGGCATACAGGGATCACAAGAGACCCAGTACTTC. It translates to CASSGIQGSQETQYF.

This clonotype was seen more than once but under ten times. This chain uses TRBV20-1 with TRBJ2-1, with 8 bases identical to TRBD2. With 4 bases clipped from V and 4 bases from J, the junction kept 18 bases outside the gene matches. CDR3 length: 18 residues. Germline lookup yields CDR1 DFQATT and CDR2 SNEGSKA (reference sequence). The CDR3 bases are TGCAGTGCTACAATTAGTCCTAAAGTAGCGGGGTGGTACAATGAGCAGTTCTTC. Translated, it gives CSATISPKVAGWYNEQFF.